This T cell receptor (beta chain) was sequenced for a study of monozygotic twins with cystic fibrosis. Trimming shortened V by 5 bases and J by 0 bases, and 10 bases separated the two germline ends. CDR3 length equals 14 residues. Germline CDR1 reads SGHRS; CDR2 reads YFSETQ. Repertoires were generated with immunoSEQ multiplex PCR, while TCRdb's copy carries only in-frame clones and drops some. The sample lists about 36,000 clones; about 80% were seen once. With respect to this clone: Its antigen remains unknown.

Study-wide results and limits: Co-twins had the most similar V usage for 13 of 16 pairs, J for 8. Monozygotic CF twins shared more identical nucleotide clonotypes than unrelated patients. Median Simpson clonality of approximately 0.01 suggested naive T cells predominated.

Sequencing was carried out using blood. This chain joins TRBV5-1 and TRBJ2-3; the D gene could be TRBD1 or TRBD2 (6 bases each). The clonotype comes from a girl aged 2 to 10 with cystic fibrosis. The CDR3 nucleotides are TGCGCCAGCAGAGGGGGGCCTAGCACAGATACGCAGTATTTT. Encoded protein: CASRGGPSTDTQYF.